This section outlines one T cell receptor beta chain sequence together with its context. Losses at the gene ends were 4 bases for V and 10 bases for J; bases not matched to a gene: 15. Germline V gives CDR1 LGHDT, CDR2 YNNKEL (reference sequence). CDR3 size: 15 residues. This specimen belongs to a study of blood T cell repertoires in COVID-19. In the study overall: Researchers got acute and convalescent COVID-19 samples from the United States, Italy and Spain. Sources were T cells, B-cell-depleted T cells, or PBMCs; the material itself was cDNA or gDNA.

Study processing details: How many nucleated cells were present was estimated from reference gene primer amplification. Clones were read by immunoSEQ multiplex PCR, and TCRdb kept only the in-frame ones, dropping some. Clonal size and the V and J genes are those of that table, whereas D and trimming came from the DNA. The sample records about 170,000 clones, 82% being singletons. This sequence joins TRBV3-1 (or the pseudogene TRBV3-2) and TRBJ1-1; 7 bases map to TRBD1. The sequence was collected from a woman aged 70-85 years with acute or convalescent COVID-19. The sequenced sample consisted of peripheral blood. This chain's CDR3 is CASSLSKGTVRRAFF. CDR3 sequence (DNA): TGTGCCAGCAGCCTGTCAAAAGGGACAGTGAGGCGAGCTTTCTTT.